This T cell receptor (beta chain) was sequenced during a study of cytomegalovirus exposure and HLA in healthy donors. Study outcomes and limitations: Most of the CMV-associated TCR beta chains (in a later analysis) appeared to be HLA-restricted.

The germline V gene has CDR1 SGHAT and CDR2 FQNNGV. Trimming removed 6 bases at V and 0 bases at J, with 25 bases between. CDR3 length equals 19 residues. Remarks on this clone: Its antigen remains unknown.

With 60 Vbeta and 13 Jbeta primers, the PCR was carried out. The repertoire was sequenced with immunoSEQ multiplex PCR; TCRdb's copy has only in-frame clones and lacks some. The sample contains 95,000 to 150,000 clones, about 11% of which appear only once. The chain uses TRBV11-2 and TRBJ2-3, with D maybe TRBD2 (6 bases). The material sequenced was PBMCs. This TCR derives from a woman aged 18-30 years in good health and CMV-seropositive. The CDR3 reads CASSSGWGFFGTSTDTQYF. DNA of the CDR3: TGTGCCAGCAGTTCGGGATGGGGGTTTTTCGGGACTAGCACAGATACGCAGTATTTT.